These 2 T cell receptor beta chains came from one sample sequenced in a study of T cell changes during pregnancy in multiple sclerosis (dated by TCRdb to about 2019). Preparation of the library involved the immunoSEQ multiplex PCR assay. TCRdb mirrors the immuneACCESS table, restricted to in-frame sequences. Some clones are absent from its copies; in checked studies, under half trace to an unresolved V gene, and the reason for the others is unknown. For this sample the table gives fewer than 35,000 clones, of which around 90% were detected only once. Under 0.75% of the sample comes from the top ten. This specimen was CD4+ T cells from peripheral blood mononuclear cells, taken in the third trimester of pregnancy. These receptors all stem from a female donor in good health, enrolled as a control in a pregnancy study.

CDR3: CASSLAKGVPEAFF. The CDR3, as DNA: TGTGCCAGCAGCTTAGCAAAGGGGGTCCCTGAAGCTTTCTTT. The chain links TRBV7-9 to TRBJ1-1, with D possibly TRBD1 on 6 matching bases. This CDR3 has 14 residues. V was clipped by 0 bases and J by 6 bases, with 11 bases between them. The germline gives CDR1 SEHNR, CDR2 FQNEAQ (reference sequence).

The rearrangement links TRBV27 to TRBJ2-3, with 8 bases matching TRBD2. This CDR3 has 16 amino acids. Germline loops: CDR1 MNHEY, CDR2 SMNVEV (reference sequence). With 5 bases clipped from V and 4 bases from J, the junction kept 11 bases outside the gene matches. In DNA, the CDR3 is TGTGCCAGCAGTAGTCAGGGACTAGTCGTTTCAGATACGCAGTATTTT. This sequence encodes CASSSQGLVVSDTQYF.